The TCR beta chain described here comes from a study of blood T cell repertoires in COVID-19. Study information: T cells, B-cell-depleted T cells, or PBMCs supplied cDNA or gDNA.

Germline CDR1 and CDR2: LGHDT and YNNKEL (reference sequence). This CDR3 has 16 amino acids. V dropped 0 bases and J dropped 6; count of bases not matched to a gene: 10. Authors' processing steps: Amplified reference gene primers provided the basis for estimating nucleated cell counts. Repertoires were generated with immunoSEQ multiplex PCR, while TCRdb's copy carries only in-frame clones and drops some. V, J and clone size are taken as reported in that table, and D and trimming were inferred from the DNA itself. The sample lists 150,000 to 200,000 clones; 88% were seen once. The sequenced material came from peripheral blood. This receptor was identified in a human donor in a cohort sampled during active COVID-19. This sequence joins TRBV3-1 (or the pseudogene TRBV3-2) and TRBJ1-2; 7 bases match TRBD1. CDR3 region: CASSQDRRGLGNGYTF. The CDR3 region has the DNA TGTGCCAGCAGCCAAGATCGGAGGGGGCTAGGTAATGGCTACACCTTC.